This is a list of T cell receptor beta chains from one sample in a study of blood T cell repertoires in COVID-19. Assay used: immunoSEQ multiplex PCR; TCRdb lists only in-frame clones, some missing. The table has some 270,000 clones, around 89% seen once. The material sequenced was peripheral blood. These receptors all stem from a woman aged 55-75 years with COVID-19, enrolled during active disease. CDR3s include the opening cysteine and the closing phenylalanine or tryptophan.

CDR3aa	v_gene
CASSFGDSLGQPQHF	TRBV7-8
CASSGLTGLGVYGYTF	TRBV5-1
CASSPETGGFWPQHF	TRBV5-1
CASSLLAGIDTQYF	TRBV7-8
CASSLGPSGARGNYGYTF	TRBV5-1
CASSLARARGETQYF	TRBV7-2
CASSTDRGQGRTEAFF	TRBV11-2
CASSFLRQGWYEQYF	TRBV5-8
CASALGSANYGYTF	TRBV6-5
CASSHRSGGATRDTQYF	TRBV4-2
CASSFPTSGEYSNIQYF	TRBV7-2
CASSQALAGGLSSYEQYF	TRBV4-3
CASSIGRANEKLFF	TRBV19
CASSAGTGGYEQYF	TRBV27
CASSQARDQPQHF	TRBV4-3
CASSEELPSEAFF	TRBV6-1
CATSSFWGQGNTEAFF	TRBV15
CASSTRDSIYEQYF	TRBV5-4
CATSRDLADGNTIYF	TRBV15
CASSPGAVRETQYF	TRBV11-2
CASSLGGQFPWAEKLFF	TRBV7-8
CASSPVGVNYGYTF	TRBV4-1
CASSVRETYEQYF	TRBV9
CASNRGTGADTQYF	TRBV6-5
CAISWTGDYNEQFF	TRBV10-3
CASSLLSGGYNEQFF	TRBV5-4
CASSFTGTGVNQPQHF	TRBV7-2
CASEISGTGVSTEAFF	TRBV25-1
CASSAASARYTEAFF	TRBV5-6
CASSRRPGLAGERAKNIQYF	TRBV19
CASSFLGRGTGDGEQFF	TRBV7-6
CASSFGQGLSYEQYF	TRBV7-9
CASSVGTGWDQPQHF	TRBV19
CASSPEVRDYGYTF	TRBV6-4
CASSLGTVNTEAFF	TRBV7-8
CASSQVRGLETQYF	TRBV3-1/TRBV3-2
CASRAGGQVTEAFF	TRBV6-5
CASSLPTGRAEAFF	TRBV9
CASSLYRYPGELFF	TRBV7-2
CASSFQGNTEAFF	TRBV12-3/TRBV12-4
CASGGTDSGNTIYF	TRBV6-5
CAWSPGQLFYEQYF	TRBV30
CSVSLAGMDTQYF	TRBV29-1
CASRYTDTQYF	TRBV2
CASSLGVGQPTGELFF	TRBV5-1
CASSPLAGMFYEQYF	TRBV7-2
CASSQGADTEAFF	TRBV11-1
CASSLGGPTYGYTF	TRBV7-9
CASSLVGGPSNYGYTF	TRBV7-8
CASSLRHRETEAYEQYF	TRBV27
CASSQESWNEGSYNSPLHF	TRBV4-3
CASSIEGGNQPQHF	TRBV19